A single sample is the source of the 27 T cell receptor beta chains below, sequenced in a study of T cells in Graves' hyperthyroidism and ophthalmopathy. RNA transcripts were the template for amplifying TCR beta CDR3 regions. HTBI primers were the set used in a first-round RT-PCR of the TCR CDR3. Each CDR3 protein is one row after TCRdb ran MiXCR on the multiplex PCR reads. The sample carries around 480,000 distinct CDR3 sequences, around 15% recorded once. Sequencing was done on a sample of blood. These receptors came from a woman between 18 and 29 years old with Graves' hyperthyroidism.

This clonotype was seen a few times. The CDR3: CASSFGQSSENTEAFF. The CDR3 region has the DNA TGTGCCAGCAGCTTCGGACAGTCCTCTGAGAACACTGAAGCTTTCTTT. The rearrangement links TRBV9 to TRBJ1-1, with D possibly being TRBD1 (6 bases). The germline CDR1 and CDR2 sequences are SGDLS and YYNGEE. This CDR3 has 16 amino acids. The ends were cut back, 4 bases at V and 1 base at J, with 17 bases in the middle.

This clonotype appeared many times. The J gene is TRBJ1-2, the V gene TRBV9; D is unclear. There are 14 residues in the CDR3. Germline-derived CDR1 and CDR2 are SGDLS and YYNGEE. V was cut by 5 bases and J by 6 bases, with 17 bases left in between. The CDR3, as DNA: TGTGCCAGCAGTGTGAAAAAGGACCCACATGGCTACACCTTC. This translates into CASSVKKDPHGYTF.

This chain connects TRBV29-1 to TRBJ1-4; D might be TRBD1 (5 bases). With 5 bases removed from V and 4 bases from J, the gap between germline ends came to 11 bases. Germline lookup yields CDR1 SQVTM and CDR2 ANQGSEA. The CDR3 loop spans 13 amino acids. The CDR3 coding sequence is TGCAGCGTTTTCGACAGAATTAATGAAAAACTGTTTTTT. Translated: CSVFDRINEKLFF. Full variable domain (rest looked up from reference TRBV29-1 and TRBJ1-4): SAVISQKPSRDICQRGTSLTIQCQVDSQVTMMFWYRQQPGQSLTLIATANQGSEATYESGFVIDKFPISRPNLTFSTLTVSNMSPEDSSIYLCSVFDRINEKLFFGSGTQLSVL.

This chain connects TRBV9 to TRBJ1-6, with TRBD1 matching over 8 bases. Germline-derived CDR1 and CDR2 are SGDLS and YYNGEE. This CDR3 contains 16 residues. V was pared by 0 bases and J by 13 bases, with 12 bases of the junction left unmatched. DNA of the CDR3: TGTGCCAGCAGCGTAGGACCGACAGGGGTGAAAGGCCCCCTCCACTTT. Translation: CASSVGPTGVKGPLHF. Complete variable domain (other parts from reference TRBV9 and TRBJ1-6): DSGVTQTPKHLITATGQRVTLRCSPRSGDLSVYWYQQSLDQGLQFLIQYYNGEERAKGNILERFSAQQFPDLHSELNLSSLELGDSALYFCASSVGPTGVKGPLHFGNGTRLTVT.

Comments on this clonotype: This may stem from a read error, because a much larger clone lies one nucleotide away. V and J are TRBV25-1 and TRBJ2-2; D possibly corresponds to TRBD1 (5 bases). Germline V gene sequence: CDR1 MGHDK, CDR2 SYGVNS. Deletions cut 8 bases from V and 4 bases from J, with 5 bases between. This CDR3 is 11 amino acids long. Here the CDR3 reads CASGATGELFF. CDR3 bases: TGTGCCAGCGGGGCCACCGGGGAGCTGTTTTTT.

CDR3 protein: CASSPRDRATDTQYF. CDR3 nucleotide sequence: TGTGCCAGCAGCCCCCGGGACAGGGCCACAGATACGCAGTATTTT. V is TRBV7-3 and J is TRBJ2-3; 9 nucleotides agree with TRBD1. Germline CDR1 is SGHTA and CDR2 is FQGTGA. The CDR3 is 15 residues long. After removal of 5 bases from V and 2 bases from J, the junction contained 5 bases not matched to a gene.

This clonotype showed up just a few times. The chain employs TRBV4-2 and TRBJ1-2, with no clear D. Germline CDR1 is LGHNA and CDR2 is YNFKEQ. Trimming cost V 3 bases and J 3 bases, with 11 bases left between them. This CDR3 comprises 14 residues. CDR3 protein: CASSHPLPDYGYTF. CDR3 DNA sequence: TGTGCCAGCAGCCACCCCCTGCCCGACTATGGCTACACCTTC.

This clonotype has at least ten counts. DNA for the CDR3: TGTGCCAGCAGTTTACAGGGATACACTGAAGCTTTCTTT. Amino acids: CASSLQGYTEAFF. This chain joins TRBV3-1 and TRBJ1-1; D is possibly TRBD1 (6 bases). CDR3 length: 13 residues. Germline V gene lookup returns CDR1 LGHDT and CDR2 YNNKEL (reference sequence). V was cut by 6 bases and J by 3 bases, with 11 bases left in between.

This clonotype was counted at least ten times. DNA of the CDR3: TGTGCCAGCAGCCAGGTCCCGAGCGGGAGTCACCTCTTAAAACCCTACAATGAGCAGTTCTTC. It encodes CASSQVPSGSHLLKPYNEQFF. The J gene is TRBJ2-1, the V gene TRBV14, with 8 bases that match TRBD2. The CDR3 totals 21 residues. The germline V gene encodes CDR1 SGHDN and CDR2 FVKESK. V was pared by 3 bases and J by 2 bases, with 21 bases of the junction left unmatched.

This clonotype was seen a handful of times. The chain recombines TRBV18 with TRBJ2-7; 9 nucleotides align to TRBD1. Germline-derived CDR1 and CDR2 are KGHSH and LQKENI. CDR3 length: 15 residues. Germline trimming cut 3 bases from V and 5 bases from J; bases unmatched to any gene: 8. This CDR3 is CASSPGQGLLDEQYV. CDR3 DNA: TGTGCCAGCTCACCGGGACAGGGCCTTCTCGACGAGCAGTACGTC.

Only a few counts were recorded for this clonotype. The gene calls are TRBV6-1 and TRBJ2-7, with TRBD2 matching over 9 bases. Germline V lookup: CDR1 MNHNS, CDR2 SASEGT. Germline trimming cut 2 bases from V and 6 bases from J; bases unmatched to any gene: 8. The CDR3 length is 15 residues. The CDR3 here is CASSEPLAGGFEQYV. In DNA form, the CDR3 reads TGTGCCAGCAGTGAACCTCTCGCGGGGGGGTTCGAGCAGTACGTC.

This clonotype was detected ten times or more. The J gene is TRBJ2-1, the V gene TRBV29-1; D is possibly TRBD2 (7 bases). Trimming removed 6 bases at V and 6 bases at J, with 18 bases between. The CDR3 has 14 amino acids. Germline V lookup: CDR1 SQVTM, CDR2 ANQGSEA. The DNA for the CDR3 is TGCAGCGTGGGGGGAGGGGGACTCAGCAATGAGCAGTTCTTC. Its protein is CSVGGGGLSNEQFF.

The chain is built from TRBV5-1 and TRBJ1-2, with D possibly being TRBD1 (6 bases). Germline V gives CDR1 SGHRS, CDR2 YFSETQ. The CDR3 sequence is 12 residues long. Trimming pared 4 bases from V and 14 bases from J, leaving 18 bases between. The CDR3 loop is CASSANRDTITF. CDR3 bases: TGCGCCAGCAGCGCAAACCGGGACACCATTACCTTC.

This clonotype showed up many times. This chain joins TRBV3-1 and TRBJ1-1, with 7 bases identical to TRBD1. The CDR3 runs to 16 residues. CDR1 is LGHDT and CDR2 is YNNKEL in the germline V gene (reference sequence). Losses at the gene ends were 1 base for V and 6 bases for J; bases not matched to a gene: 11. This CDR3 is CASSQGPTGAGAEAFF. CDR3 coding DNA: TGTGCCAGCAGCCAAGGCCCTACAGGGGCTGGGGCTGAAGCTTTCTTT.

This clonotype came up many times. The CDR3: CASSQGQGNGYTF. The DNA of the CDR3 is TGCGCCAGCAGCCAAGGACAGGGTAATGGCTACACCTTC. The gene calls are TRBV4-1 and TRBJ1-2; TRBD1 agrees at 7 bases. From germline, CDR1 is MGHRA and CDR2 YSYEKL. The junction had 2 bases not matched to a gene; V was cut back by 1 base and J by 6 bases. CDR3 length: 13 residues.

The V call is TRBV7-8, the J call TRBJ2-2; 8 bases are shared with TRBD1. Trimming removed 1 base from V and 6 bases from J; junction bases left unmatched: 13. The CDR3 is made up of 18 amino acids. The germline V gene encodes CDR1 SGHVS and CDR2 FQNEAQ. This CDR3 is CASSLVLGVRGRPGELFF. The CDR3, as DNA: TGTGCCAGCAGCTTAGTTTTAGGAGTCAGGGGGCGACCCGGGGAGCTGTTTTTT.

This clonotype was picked up many times. The chain employs TRBV27 and TRBJ1-1; 7 nucleotides line up with TRBD1. CDR3 size: 16 residues. V lost 0 bases, J lost 1 base, and 5 bases stayed unmatched. Germline V gene lookup returns CDR1 MNHEY and CDR2 SMNVEV (reference sequence). The DNA for the CDR3 is TGTGCCAGCAGTTTATCGAACACAGGGGCGAACACTGAAGCTTTCTTT. This encodes CASSLSNTGANTEAFF.

This clonotype was seen many times. The chain is built from TRBV11-2 and TRBJ2-7, with D unresolved. CDR1 is SGHAT and CDR2 is FQNNGV in the germline V gene. Trimming pared 3 bases from V and 2 bases from J, leaving 8 bases between. CDR3 size: 13 residues. The CDR3 region is CASSLKETYEQYV. Written as DNA, the CDR3 is TGTGCCAGCAGCTTGAAGGAAACCTACGAGCAGTACGTC.

This clonotype has only a few counts. V is TRBV4-1 and J is TRBJ2-1; 7 nucleotides agree with TRBD2. Trimming removed 1 base from V and 12 bases from J; junction bases left unmatched: 9. There are 14 residues in the CDR3. Germline CDR1 reads MGHRA; CDR2 reads YSYEKL. The CDR3 protein is CASSQGLAAGRQFF. Here the CDR3 DNA reads TGCGCCAGCAGCCAAGGGCTAGCGGCTGGCCGGCAGTTCTTC.

This clonotype came up many times. V gene TRBV12-3 or TRBV12-4 combines with J gene TRBJ2-7; the D call may be TRBD1 or TRBD2 (5 bases each). CDR3 length equals 12 residues. Trimming pared 6 bases from V and 6 bases from J, leaving 12 bases between. This CDR3 is CASRAGRTEQYV. The DNA of the CDR3 is TGTGCCAGCAGGGCAGGGAGAACCGAGCAGTACGTC.

The chain combines TRBV14 with TRBJ1-2; D remains ambiguous. Trimming stripped 5 bases from V and 4 bases from J, with 17 bases between. CDR3 length: 15 residues. CDR1 and CDR2 (germline): SGHDN, FVKESK. The CDR3: CASSSRLIGSYGYTF. The CDR3 DNA follows: TGTGCCAGCAGCTCAAGACTGATAGGGAGCTATGGCTACACCTTC.

V gene TRBV3-1 combines with J gene TRBJ1-3, with TRBD1 matching 7 bases. CDR3 length equals 18 residues. Looked up from germline, CDR1 is LGHDT and CDR2 is YNNKEL (reference sequence). Losses at the gene ends were 5 bases for V and 0 bases for J; bases not matched to a gene: 13. CDR3 nucleotides: TGTGCCAGCAGCACCCACAGGGGCGACTTCCTCTCTGGAAACACCATATATTTT. Amino acids: CASSTHRGDFLSGNTIYF.

This clonotype was seen ten or more times. The chain combines TRBV9 with TRBJ2-5; D is unresolved. Trimming left V 4 bases short and J 1 base short, with 11 bases between. Germline V gene sequence: CDR1 SGDLS, CDR2 YYNGEE. This CDR3 spans 14 amino acids. CDR3: CASSPMAAQETQYF. CDR3 DNA: TGTGCCAGCAGCCCTATGGCAGCCCAAGAGACCCAGTACTTC. Using reference TRBV9 and TRBJ2-5 for the parts outside the CDR3, the full variable domain is DSGVTQTPKHLITATGQRVTLRCSPRSGDLSVYWYQQSLDQGLQFLIQYYNGEERAKGNILERFSAQQFPDLHSELNLSSLELGDSALYFCASSPMAAQETQYFGPGTRLLVL.

This clonotype was observed a few times. V is TRBV9 and J is TRBJ2-1; D might be TRBD2 (6 bases). The CDR3 has 13 amino acids. Trimming removed 7 bases from V and 10 bases from J, with 18 bases in between. Germline V CDR1 and CDR2: SGDLS, YYNGEE. The CDR3 loop reads CASVPTSGAEQFF. CDR3 nucleotide sequence: TGTGCCAGCGTGCCGACTAGTGGGGCCGAGCAGTTCTTC.

This clonotype was recorded at least ten times. The genes are TRBV20-1 and TRBJ2-1; D call uncertain. This CDR3 has 15 residues. The V end lost 0 bases, the J end lost 0 bases, and 9 bases lay between the germline ends. Germline V gene lookup returns CDR1 DFQATT and CDR2 SNEGSKA (reference sequence). For the CDR3, the DNA is TGCAGTGCTAGAGAAGAACCGAGCTCCTACAATGAGCAGTTCTTC. Translating gives CSAREEPSSYNEQFF.

This clonotype was seen at least ten times. The V gene is TRBV6-1, the J gene TRBJ2-7, with a tentative D call TRBD1 (7 bases). The germline CDR1 and CDR2 sequences are MNHNS and SASEGT. Trimming took off 6 bases at V and 7 bases at J, with 16 bases between the two ends. The CDR3 has 13 residues. The CDR3, as DNA: TGTGCCAGCAGACGCAGGGGGGCGGTGGAGCAGTACGTC. Encoded protein: CASRRRGAVEQYV.

This clonotype came up a few times. The chain has TRBV20-1 and TRBJ1-2; D is ambiguous. Trimming took 5 bases from V and 2 from J, leaving 6 bases between them. Germline assignment: CDR1 DFQATT and CDR2 SNEGSKA (reference sequence). CDR3 size: 11 residues. The CDR3 coding sequence is TGCAGTGCTTTAGGGAACTATGGCTACACCTTC. Translating it yields CSALGNYGYTF.